This T cell receptor (beta chain) emerged from a study of blood T cell repertoires in COVID-19 (dated by TCRdb to about 2020). Looking at the study overall: The collaborator samples originated in the United States, Italy and Spain and spanned the acute and convalescent phases of COVID-19. The prospective study material was composed of cDNA or gDNA derived from T cells, B-cell-depleted T cells, or PBMCs. The dataset comprised deeply sampled blood TCRbeta repertoires from subjects exposed to, actively infected with, or recovered from COVID-19. A freely available public database, intended as a resource for researchers studying the immune response to SARS-CoV-2, is where the repertoires were released. The samples were drawn from two sources: the first 160 participants of the ongoing ImmuneRACE study, and 950 to 1,500 subjects contributed by 6 global collaborators. The sample metadata nearly always contained a de-identified subject ID, COVID-19 status, age in years and sex. Where available, HLA class I and class II types were taken from metadata supplied by the sample provider and were not determined by assay-based typing.

Collaborating institutions collected whole blood in K2EDTA tubes following their own protocols. For TCRbeta analysis, collaborator samples were shipped as frozen whole blood, as isolated PBMCs, or as DNA extracted from either sample type. Comments on this clone: The antigen it recognizes is unknown. No clone much larger than this one lies a single base away; base qualities are absent.

The investigation overall reported the following: The amount of clinical and demographic metadata varied by source and participant and was provided uncurated.

CDR1 and CDR2 (LNHDA, SQIVND) derive from the germline V gene (reference sequence). Trimming costs V 3 bases and J 2 bases, and their ends lie 13 bases apart. Counted from cysteine to phenylalanine, this CDR3 has 15 amino acids. Only the CDR3 portion is preserved as DNA: 45 bases, with reading frame beginning at the first base. The immunoSEQ Assay, a bias-controlled multiplex PCR, was used to amplify TCRbeta CDR3 regions from genomic DNA. The original pipeline was this. Within the assay, amplification of reference gene primers was used to estimate how many nucleated cells each sample contained. Sequence reads were collapsed and filtered to measure the absolute abundance of every unique TCRbeta CDR3 rearrangement. Productive Simpson clonality was computed per sample as the square root of Simpson's diversity index over productive rearrangements. TCRdb took over this immuneACCESS table, retaining in-frame rearrangements with V and J assigned. Such tables are incomplete; in checked studies, under half of the missing clones stem from an unresolved V gene, and the remainder is unexplained. The DNA was the basis for D and trimming; V, J and clone size are from that table. The sample includes over 20,000 clones, with 70% to 90% observed a single time. The top ten hold 15% to 20% of the sample.

The clonotype comes from a man between 65 and 85 years old with acute or convalescent COVID-19. Material for sequencing was peripheral blood. This chain is built from TRBV19 and TRBJ1-2; the D segment cannot be called with confidence. The CDR3 loop reads CASSMGDGVNYGYTF. At the DNA level, the sequence is TGTGCCAGTAGTATGGGTGACGGAGTAAACTATGGCTACACCTTC.